This is a list of T cell receptor beta chains from one sample in a study of Ad26.COV2.S vaccination and SARS-CoV-2 variants. Generated by immunoSEQ multiplex PCR, the TCRdb table keeps only in-frame clones and is missing some. The sample holds over 400,000 clones; 80% to 95% are singletons and the top ten take approximately 1.6%. The sequencing here drew on peripheral blood, taken in a trial of Ad26.COV2.S vaccine versus placebo. All receptors derive from a person between 18 and 65 years old who received the Ad26.COV2.S COVID-19 vaccine or a placebo. CDR3s include the opening cysteine and the closing phenylalanine or tryptophan. The D gene is left open where the match is weak. Not all rows give a size; the values are once, few, many and, for expanded clones, a class.

j_call	cdr3_length	v_call	d_call	clone_size	cdr3_nt	cdr3_aa
TRBJ1-4	15	TRBV6-6	.	.	TGTGCCAGCAGTTCCGCCGGGACTCCTCTTGAAAAACTGTTTTTT	CASSSAGTPLEKLFF
TRBJ1-3	13	TRBV7-9	.	.	TGTGCCAGCAGCGGACCCCTCAAAAACACCATATATTTT	CASSGPLKNTIYF
TRBJ1-2	15	TRBV4-3	TRBD1	.	TGCGCCAGCAGCCCCGCCTACACAGGGGGCCACGGCTACACCTTC	CASSPAYTGGHGYTF
TRBJ2-7	11	TRBV6-5	.	once	TGTGCCAGCAGTTACCTCGGCGAGCAGTACTTC	CASSYLGEQYF
TRBJ1-2	15	TRBV5-4	.	.	TGTGCCAGCAGGGGGGGAGAGGAGGTAAACTATGGCTACACCTTC	CASRGGEEVNYGYTF
TRBJ2-7	12	TRBV3-1/TRBV3-2	.	.	TGTGCCAGCAGCCAAGGCCCCCTCGAGCAGTACTTC	CASSQGPLEQYF
TRBJ2-7	13	TRBV28	TRBD1	.	TGTGCCAGTTGGACAGGGGGCTCCTACGAGCAGTACTTC	CASWTGGSYEQYF
TRBJ2-1	14	TRBV9	.	.	TGTGCCAGCACAGCGGCGGACTCCTACAATGAGCAGTTCTTC	CASTAADSYNEQFF
TRBJ1-2	15	TRBV6-2/TRBV6-3	.	.	TGTGCCAGCAGTACCCAGGACATTCCTAACTATGGCTACACCTTC	CASSTQDIPNYGYTF
TRBJ1-2	13	TRBV7-2	.	.	TGTGCCAGCAGCTCCTGGCAGGAAGGTGGCTACACCTTC	CASSSWQEGGYTF
TRBJ2-2	16	TRBV9	TRBD1	.	TGTGCCAGCAGCGAACAGGGGGACGTTTACACCGGGGAGCTGTTTTTT	CASSEQGDVYTGELFF
TRBJ1-2	19	TRBV5-1	.	.	TGCGCCAGCAGCTTGGGGGGGGCGCTGATAAAGTCCTCCGACTATGGCTACACCTTC	CASSLGGALIKSSDYGYTF
TRBJ2-3	18	TRBV7-2	TRBD2	.	TGTGCCAGCAGCTTAGTACTAGCGGGGGGAGGTCGCACAGATACGCAGTATTTT	CASSLVLAGGGRTDTQYF
TRBJ1-3	19	TRBV2	.	.	TGTGCCAGCACCCTTTGGGGCAGAGTCCAGCCAATCTCTGGAAACACCATATATTTT	CASTLWGRVQPISGNTIYF
TRBJ2-1	18	TRBV5-1	.	.	TGCGCCAGCAGCTTGGATATTCCAAGGAGGGCTCCCGGCGATGAGCAGTTCTTC	CASSLDIPRRAPGDEQFF
TRBJ1-5	13	TRBV7-6	.	.	TGTGCCAGCAGCTTAGCTCCCCGAGAGCCCCAGCATTTT	CASSLAPREPQHF
TRBJ2-5	14	TRBV18	.	.	TGTGCCAGCTCACCACCGGGCAGCCAAGAGACCCAGTACTTC	CASSPPGSQETQYF
TRBJ2-1	15	TRBV19	.	.	TGTGCCACCCAGCCCTGGCGGGACAGTTACAATGAGCAGTTCTTC	CATQPWRDSYNEQFF
TRBJ2-3	15	TRBV2	.	few	TGTGCCACCGCCAAGGGGGGGGGTAGGACAGATACGCAGTATTTT	CATAKGGGRTDTQYF
TRBJ1-2	14	TRBV7-2	.	.	TGTGCCAGCAGCCCCGCCGTCGACCCCTATGGCTACACCTTC	CASSPAVDPYGYTF
TRBJ2-3	14	TRBV5-4	TRBD2	.	TGTGCCAGCAGCTTGACTAGCGGGGGGGATACGCAGTATTTT	CASSLTSGGDTQYF
TRBJ2-2	15	TRBV7-7	.	.	TGTGCTAGCAGCCTATCTCCGGGCCAGACCGGGGAGCTGTTTTTT	CASSLSPGQTGELFF